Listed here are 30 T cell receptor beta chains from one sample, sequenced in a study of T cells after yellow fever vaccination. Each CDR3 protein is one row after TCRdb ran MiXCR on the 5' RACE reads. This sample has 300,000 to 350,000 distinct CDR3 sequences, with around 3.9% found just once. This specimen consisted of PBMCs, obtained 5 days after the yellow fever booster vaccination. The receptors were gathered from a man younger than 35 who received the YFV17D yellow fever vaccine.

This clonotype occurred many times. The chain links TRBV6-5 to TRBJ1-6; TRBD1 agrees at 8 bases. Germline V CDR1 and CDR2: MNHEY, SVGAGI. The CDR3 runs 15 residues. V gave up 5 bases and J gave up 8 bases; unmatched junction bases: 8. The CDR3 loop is CASSRTGFQDSPLHF. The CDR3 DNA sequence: TGTGCCAGCAGTAGGACAGGGTTCCAAGATTCACCCCTCCACTTT.

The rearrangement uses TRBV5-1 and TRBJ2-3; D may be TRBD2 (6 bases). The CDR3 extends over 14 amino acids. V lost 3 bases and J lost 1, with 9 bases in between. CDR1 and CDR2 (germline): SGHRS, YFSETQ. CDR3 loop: CASSWSSGTDTQYF. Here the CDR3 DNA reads TGCGCCAGCAGCTGGTCTAGCGGCACAGATACGCAGTATTTT.

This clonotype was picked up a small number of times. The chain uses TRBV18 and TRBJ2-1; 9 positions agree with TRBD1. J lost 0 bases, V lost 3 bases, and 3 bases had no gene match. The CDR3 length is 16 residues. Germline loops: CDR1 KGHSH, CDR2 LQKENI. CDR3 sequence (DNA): TGTGCCAGCTCACCCTCGGACAGGGGCTCCTACAATGAGCAGTTCTTC. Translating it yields CASSPSDRGSYNEQFF.

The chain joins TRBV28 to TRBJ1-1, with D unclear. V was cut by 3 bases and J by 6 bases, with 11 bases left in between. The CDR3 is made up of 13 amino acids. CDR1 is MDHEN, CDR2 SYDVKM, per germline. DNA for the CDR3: TGTGCCAGCAGTTTGCCCACTTTTGCTGAAGCTTTCTTT. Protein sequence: CASSLPTFAEAFF.

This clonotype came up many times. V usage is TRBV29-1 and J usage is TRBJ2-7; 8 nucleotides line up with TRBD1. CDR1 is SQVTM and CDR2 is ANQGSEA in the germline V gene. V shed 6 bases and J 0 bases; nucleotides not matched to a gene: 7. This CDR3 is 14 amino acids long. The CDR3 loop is CSVQTGGSSYEQYF. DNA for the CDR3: TGCAGCGTGCAAACAGGGGGAAGCTCCTACGAGCAGTACTTC.

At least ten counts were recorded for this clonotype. Written as DNA, the CDR3 is TGTGCCAGCAGCTTAGAAGCGGGGGGGCGGTTCTTC. Its protein product is CASSLEAGGRFF. The chain employs TRBV7-2 and TRBJ2-1; TRBD2 matches 10 bases. In germline, CDR1 is SGHTA, CDR2 FQGNSA. V lost 1 base to trimming and J lost 15 bases; unmatched junction nucleotides: 3. This CDR3 contains 12 residues.

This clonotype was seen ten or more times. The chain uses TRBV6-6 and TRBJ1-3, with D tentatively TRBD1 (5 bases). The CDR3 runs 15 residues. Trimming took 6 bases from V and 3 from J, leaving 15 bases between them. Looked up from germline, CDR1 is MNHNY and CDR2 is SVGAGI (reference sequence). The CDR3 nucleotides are TGTGCCAGCAGCGACTCTGACAGTTTTGGAAACACCATATATTTT. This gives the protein CASSDSDSFGNTIYF.

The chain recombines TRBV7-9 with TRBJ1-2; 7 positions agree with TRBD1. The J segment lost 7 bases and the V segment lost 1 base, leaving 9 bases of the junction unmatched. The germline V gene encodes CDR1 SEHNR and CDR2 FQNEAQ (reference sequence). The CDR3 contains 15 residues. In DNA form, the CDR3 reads TGTGCCAGCAGCTTAGGAGCAGGGGGAGAGTTTGGCTACACCTTC. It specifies CASSLGAGGEFGYTF.

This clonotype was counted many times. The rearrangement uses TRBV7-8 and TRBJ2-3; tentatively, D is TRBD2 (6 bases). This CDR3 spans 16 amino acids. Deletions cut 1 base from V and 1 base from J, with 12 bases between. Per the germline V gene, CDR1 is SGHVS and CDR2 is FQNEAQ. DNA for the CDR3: TGTGCCAGCAGCTTAGTATGGCCTAGCGGCACAGATACGCAGTATTTT. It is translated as CASSLVWPSGTDTQYF.

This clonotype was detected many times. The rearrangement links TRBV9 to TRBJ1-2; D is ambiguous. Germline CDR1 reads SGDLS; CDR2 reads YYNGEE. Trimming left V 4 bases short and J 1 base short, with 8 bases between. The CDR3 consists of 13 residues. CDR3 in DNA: TGTGCCAGCAGCCCCCGGAGTAACTATGGCTACACCTTC. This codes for CASSPRSNYGYTF.

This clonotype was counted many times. DNA for the CDR3: TGTGCCAGCAGTTTCCGCACAGGGAGGGGCAATCAGCCCCAGCATTTT. Amino acids: CASSFRTGRGNQPQHF. The rearrangement joins TRBV12-3 or TRBV12-4 to TRBJ1-5; a weak D match, TRBD1 (6 bases). The V gene lost 3 bases and the J gene lost 2 bases, with 14 bases spanning the gap. The CDR3 loop spans 16 amino acids.

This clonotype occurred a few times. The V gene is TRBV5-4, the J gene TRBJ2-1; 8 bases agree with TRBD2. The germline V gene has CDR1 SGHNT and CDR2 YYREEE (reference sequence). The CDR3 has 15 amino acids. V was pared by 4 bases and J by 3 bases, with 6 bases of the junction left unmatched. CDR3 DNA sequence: TGTGCCAGCAGCAAAGGCGGGGGGCTCTACAATGAGCAGTTCTTC. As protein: CASSKGGGLYNEQFF.

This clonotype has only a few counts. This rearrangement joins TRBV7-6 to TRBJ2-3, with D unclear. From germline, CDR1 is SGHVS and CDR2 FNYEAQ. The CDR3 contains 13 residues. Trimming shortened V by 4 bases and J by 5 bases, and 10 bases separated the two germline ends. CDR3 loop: CASSSQNVDTQYF. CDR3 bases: TGTGCCAGCAGCTCGCAAAACGTAGATACGCAGTATTTT.

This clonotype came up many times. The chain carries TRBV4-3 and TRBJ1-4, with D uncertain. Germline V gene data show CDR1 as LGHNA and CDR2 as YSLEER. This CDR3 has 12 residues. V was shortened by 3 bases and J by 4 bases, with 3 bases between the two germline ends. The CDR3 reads CASSQVNEKLFF. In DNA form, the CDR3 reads TGCGCCAGCAGCCAGGTTAATGAAAAACTGTTTTTT.

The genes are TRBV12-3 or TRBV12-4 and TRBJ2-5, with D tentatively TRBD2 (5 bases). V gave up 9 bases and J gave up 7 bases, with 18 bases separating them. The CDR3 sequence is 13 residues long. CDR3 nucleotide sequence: TGTGCCAGTCACCTAGAGGCCGCGGGGACCCAGTACTTC. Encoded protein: CASHLEAAGTQYF.

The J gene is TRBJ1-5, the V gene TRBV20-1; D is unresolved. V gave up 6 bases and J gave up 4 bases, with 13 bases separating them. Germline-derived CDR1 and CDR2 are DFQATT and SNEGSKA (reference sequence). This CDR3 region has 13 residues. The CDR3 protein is CSAMWKWNQPQHF. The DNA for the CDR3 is TGCAGTGCCATGTGGAAGTGGAATCAGCCCCAGCATTTT.

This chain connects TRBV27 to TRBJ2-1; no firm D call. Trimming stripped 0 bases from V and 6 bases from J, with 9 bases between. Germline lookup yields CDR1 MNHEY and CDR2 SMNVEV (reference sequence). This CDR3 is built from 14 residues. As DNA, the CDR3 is TGTGCCAGCAGTTTATCCCGGGTCTCCAATGAGCAGTTCTTC. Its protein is CASSLSRVSNEQFF.

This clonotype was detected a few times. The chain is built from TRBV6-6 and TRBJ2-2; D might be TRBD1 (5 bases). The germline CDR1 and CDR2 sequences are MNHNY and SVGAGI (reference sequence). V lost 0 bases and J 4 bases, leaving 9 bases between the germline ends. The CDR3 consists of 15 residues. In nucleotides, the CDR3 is TGTGCCAGCAGTTACTCCCAGGGTGGCACCGGGGAGCTGTTTTTT. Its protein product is CASSYSQGGTGELFF.

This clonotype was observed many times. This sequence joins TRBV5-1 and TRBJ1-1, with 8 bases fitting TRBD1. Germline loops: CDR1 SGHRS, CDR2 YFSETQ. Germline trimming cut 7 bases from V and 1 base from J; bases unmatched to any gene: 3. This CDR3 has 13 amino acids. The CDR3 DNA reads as TGCGCCAGCTACAGGGGGTCGAACACTGAAGCTTTCTTT. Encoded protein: CASYRGSNTEAFF. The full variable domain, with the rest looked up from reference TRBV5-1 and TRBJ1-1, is KAGVTQTPRYLIKTRGQQVTLSCSPISGHRSVSWYQQTPGQGLQFLFEYFSETQRNKGNFPGRFSGRQFSNSRSEMNVSTLELGDSALYLCASYRGSNTEAFFGQGTRLTVV.

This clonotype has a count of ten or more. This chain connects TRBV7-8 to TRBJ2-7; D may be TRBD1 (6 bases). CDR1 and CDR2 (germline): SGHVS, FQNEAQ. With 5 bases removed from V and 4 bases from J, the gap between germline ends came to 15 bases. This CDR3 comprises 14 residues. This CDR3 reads CASSQGSLGYEQYV. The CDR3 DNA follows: TGTGCCAGCAGCCAGGGGTCCCTAGGATACGAGCAGTACGTC.

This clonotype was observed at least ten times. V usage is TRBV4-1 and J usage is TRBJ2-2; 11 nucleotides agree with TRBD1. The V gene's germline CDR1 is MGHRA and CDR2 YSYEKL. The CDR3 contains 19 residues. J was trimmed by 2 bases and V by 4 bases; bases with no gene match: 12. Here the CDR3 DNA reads TGCGCCAGCAGCCCATATTCGCCGGGACAGGGGGGAAACACCGGGGAGCTGTTTTTT. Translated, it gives CASSPYSPGQGGNTGELFF.

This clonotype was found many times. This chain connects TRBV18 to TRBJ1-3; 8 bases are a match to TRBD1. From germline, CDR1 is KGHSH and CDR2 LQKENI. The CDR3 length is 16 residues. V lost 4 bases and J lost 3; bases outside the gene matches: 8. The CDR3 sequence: CASSRESTGVGNTIYF. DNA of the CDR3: TGTGCCAGCTCACGGGAATCGACAGGGGTTGGAAACACCATATATTTT. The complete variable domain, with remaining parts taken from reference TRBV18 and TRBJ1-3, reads NAGVMQNPRHLVRRRGQEARLRCSPMKGHSHVYWYRQLPEEGLKFMVYLQKENIIDESGMPKERFSAEFPKEGPSILRIQQVVRGDSAAYFCASSRESTGVGNTIYFGEGSWLTVV.

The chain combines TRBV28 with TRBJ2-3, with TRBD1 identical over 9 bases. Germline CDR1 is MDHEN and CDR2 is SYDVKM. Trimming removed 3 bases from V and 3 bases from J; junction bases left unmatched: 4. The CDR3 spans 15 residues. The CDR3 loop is CASSFDRGLTDTQYF. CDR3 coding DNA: TGTGCCAGCAGTTTCGACAGGGGGTTAACAGATACGCAGTATTTT.

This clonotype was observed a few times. The chain's CDR3 is CASSYSKGNTGELFF. The CDR3 region has the DNA TGTGCCAGCAGTTACTCGAAGGGGAACACCGGGGAGCTGTTTTTT. The J gene is TRBJ2-2, the V gene TRBV6-5; no reliable D call. CDR3 size: 15 residues. Trimming removed 0 bases from V and 1 base from J, with 6 bases in between. Germline CDR1 and CDR2: MNHEY and SVGAGI.

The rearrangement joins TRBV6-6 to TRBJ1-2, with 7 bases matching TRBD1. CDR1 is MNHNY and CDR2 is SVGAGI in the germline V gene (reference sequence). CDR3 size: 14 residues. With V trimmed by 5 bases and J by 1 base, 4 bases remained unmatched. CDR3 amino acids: CASSLRGYNYGYTF. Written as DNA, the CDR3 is TGTGCCAGCAGTCTCAGGGGGTATAACTATGGCTACACCTTC.

CDR3 sequence: CASSLSARADTQYF. DNA for the CDR3: TGTGCCAGCAGCCTCTCGGCCAGGGCAGATACGCAGTATTTT. This chain connects TRBV3-1 to TRBJ2-3, with D possibly TRBD1 on 5 matching bases. The V gene lost 4 bases and the J gene lost 4 bases, with 12 bases spanning the gap. The CDR3 totals 14 residues. Germline V CDR1 and CDR2: LGHDT, YNNKEL (reference sequence).

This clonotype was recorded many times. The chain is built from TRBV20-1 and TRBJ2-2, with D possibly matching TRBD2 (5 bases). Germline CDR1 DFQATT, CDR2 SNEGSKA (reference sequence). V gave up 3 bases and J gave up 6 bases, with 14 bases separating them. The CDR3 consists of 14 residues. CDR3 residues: CSASFASGSGELFF. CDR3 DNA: TGCAGTGCTAGTTTCGCCTCGGGGTCCGGGGAGCTGTTTTTT.

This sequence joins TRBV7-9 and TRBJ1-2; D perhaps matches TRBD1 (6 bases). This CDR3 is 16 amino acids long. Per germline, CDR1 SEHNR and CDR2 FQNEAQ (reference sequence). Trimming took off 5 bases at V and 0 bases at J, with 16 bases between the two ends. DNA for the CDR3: TGTGCCAGCAGCGCCGAAGGGAACAGGGCTAACTATGGCTACACCTTC. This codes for CASSAEGNRANYGYTF.

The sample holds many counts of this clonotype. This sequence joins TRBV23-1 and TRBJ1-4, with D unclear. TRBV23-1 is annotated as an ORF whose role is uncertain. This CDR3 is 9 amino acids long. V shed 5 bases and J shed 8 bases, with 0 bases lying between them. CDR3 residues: CASSEKLFF. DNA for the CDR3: TGCGCCAGCAGTGAAAAACTGTTTTTT.

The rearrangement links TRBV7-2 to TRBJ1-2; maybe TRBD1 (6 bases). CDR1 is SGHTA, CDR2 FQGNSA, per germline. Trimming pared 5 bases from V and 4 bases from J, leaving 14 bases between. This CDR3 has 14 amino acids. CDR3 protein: CASSPARTAYGYTF. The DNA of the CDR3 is TGTGCCAGCAGCCCTGCTCGGACAGCCTATGGCTACACCTTC.